These 30 T cell receptor beta chains came from one sample sequenced in a study of T cells after yellow fever vaccination. TCRdb redid the calling of the 5' RACE reads with MiXCR, one entry per CDR3 protein. The sample carries under 700,000 distinct CDR3 sequences, about a sixth recorded once. The specimen comprised PBMCs, sampled 4 to 5 days after the first yellow fever vaccination. The source of these receptors is a man between 18 and 35 years old who received the YFV17D yellow fever vaccine.

This chain uses TRBV20-1 with TRBJ2-1; 9 positions match TRBD1. The germline V gene encodes CDR1 DFQATT and CDR2 SNEGSKA (reference sequence). The CDR3 is 16 amino acids. The trim removed 6 bases at V and 3 bases at J, leaving 12 bases unmatched. The CDR3 region is CSATTGGGPYYNEQFF. CDR3 coding DNA: TGCAGTGCAACCACAGGGGGCGGGCCCTACTACAATGAGCAGTTCTTC.

This clonotype was counted only a few times. This chain joins TRBV20-1 and TRBJ2-1; possible D gene TRBD2, 6 bases. V dropped 6 bases and J dropped 3 bases, with 15 bases sitting between them. The CDR3 length is 14 residues. The germline gives CDR1 DFQATT, CDR2 SNEGSKA (reference sequence). In DNA, the CDR3 is TGCAGTGCGCCGGGACTGACATTCTACAATGAGCAGTTCTTC. The encoded protein is CSAPGLTFYNEQFF.

The chain couples TRBV3-1 to TRBJ2-5; D may correspond to TRBD1 or TRBD2 (6 bases each). Germline assignment: CDR1 LGHDT and CDR2 YNNKEL (reference sequence). V was trimmed by 1 base and J by 5 bases, leaving 11 bases between them. The CDR3 runs 14 residues. The DNA for the CDR3 is TGTGCCAGCAGCCAAGCCGAAGGGGGGGAGACCCAGTACTTC. As protein: CASSQAEGGETQYF.

This clonotype was counted many times. V gene TRBV12-3 or TRBV12-4 combines with J gene TRBJ2-3, with TRBD2 identical over 11 bases. The CDR3 is made up of 16 amino acids. The V gene end was trimmed by 2 bases and the J gene end by 5 bases; junction bases not matched to a gene: 6. CDR3 in amino acids: CASSLLAGGRGDTQYF. DNA of the CDR3: TGTGCCAGCAGTTTACTAGCGGGGGGCCGAGGAGATACGCAGTATTTT.

This clonotype appeared many times. The chain employs TRBV4-2 and TRBJ2-1; 12 bases align to TRBD2. Germline lookup yields CDR1 LGHNA and CDR2 YNFKEQ. The CDR3 has 16 residues. Trimming removed 1 base from V and 10 bases from J; junction bases left unmatched: 8. This chain's CDR3 is CASSQAGTSGWLEQFF. In DNA form, the CDR3 reads TGTGCCAGCAGCCAAGCCGGGACTAGCGGGTGGTTGGAGCAGTTCTTC.

The chain carries TRBV6-5 and TRBJ2-7, with TRBD1 matching over 9 bases. This CDR3 is built from 16 residues. CDR1 MNHEY and CDR2 SVGAGI come from the germline V gene. After removal of 2 bases from V and 0 bases from J, the junction contained 5 bases not matched to a gene. The CDR3 sequence is CASSYTGTGRSYEQYF. CDR3 nucleotide sequence: TGTGCCAGCAGTTACACCGGGACAGGGCGCTCCTACGAGCAGTACTTC.

This clonotype was counted only a few times. The chain carries TRBV5-1 and TRBJ2-1; 8 bases agree with TRBD2. The CDR3 length is 17 residues. Germline-derived CDR1 and CDR2 are SGHRS and YFSETQ. The V and J ends lost 7 bases and 4 bases, in that order; junction bases with no gene match: 16. CDR3 in amino acids: CASHIGTGLVSYNEQFF. DNA of the CDR3: TGCGCCAGCCACATTGGGACGGGACTAGTTTCTTACAATGAGCAGTTCTTC.

There are many counts of this clonotype. This chain joins TRBV25-1 and TRBJ2-3, with 10 bases identical to TRBD2. CDR1 is MGHDK, CDR2 SYGVNS, per germline. CDR3 length: 14 residues. The V gene end was trimmed by 5 bases and the J gene end by 5 bases; junction bases not matched to a gene: 4. CDR3 sequence reads: CASSFSGGRDTQYF. The CDR3 nucleotides are TGTGCCAGCAGTTTTAGCGGGGGGAGAGATACGCAGTATTTT.

V usage is TRBV20-1 and J usage is TRBJ2-5; 10 nucleotides line up with TRBD2. The CDR3 totals 15 residues. V gave up 2 bases and J gave up 4 bases; unmatched junction bases: 7. The germline V gene encodes CDR1 DFQATT and CDR2 SNEGSKA (reference sequence). CDR3 in amino acids: CSARLAGAELETQYF. The CDR3 nucleotides are TGCAGTGCTAGACTAGCGGGGGCTGAGTTAGAGACCCAGTACTTC.

The gene calls are TRBV6-1 and TRBJ2-5; 8 bases align to TRBD1. V lost 6 bases and J lost 5; bases outside the gene matches: 11. Germline-derived CDR1 and CDR2 are MNHNS and SASEGT. The CDR3 is 15 amino acids. The CDR3 DNA follows: TGTGCCAGCAGGGCGGACAGGGACGGGTGGGAGACCCAGTACTTC. It specifies CASRADRDGWETQYF.

CDR3 sequence reads: CASSSLDRGREQYV. The DNA for the CDR3 is TGTGCCAGCAGCTCCCTGGACAGGGGGAGGGAGCAGTACGTC. J is TRBJ2-7 and V is TRBV5-5; 10 nucleotides match TRBD1. This CDR3 comprises 14 residues. Trimming at V came to 3 bases and at J to 7 bases, leaving 7 bases not matched to a gene. The germline gives CDR1 SGHKS, CDR2 YYEKEE (reference sequence).

This clonotype was detected a few times. The V call is TRBV25-1, the J call TRBJ1-1; D is unclear. The CDR3 is 13 residues long. Trimming left V 1 base short and J 8 bases short, with 11 bases between. Germline CDR1 and CDR2: MGHDK and SYGVNS. The CDR3 spells CASSESPPGEAFF. DNA of the CDR3: TGTGCCAGCAGTGAATCCCCCCCTGGGGAAGCTTTCTTT.

CDR3 nucleotide sequence: TGCGCCAGCTCCAGACAGGTCCTCGACACCGGGGAGCTGTTTTTT. This translates into CASSRQVLDTGELFF. This sequence joins TRBV4-3 and TRBJ2-2; D might be TRBD1 (6 bases). The germline V gene has CDR1 LGHNA and CDR2 YSLEER. This CDR3 has 15 amino acids. Trimming took 8 bases from V and 3 from J, leaving 16 bases between them.

The genes are TRBV29-1 and TRBJ1-2; D uncertain. Between the trimmed V and J ends, which lost 0 bases and 2 bases, there was a span of 10 bases. The CDR3 runs 14 residues. Germline V lookup: CDR1 SQVTM, CDR2 ANQGSEA. DNA of the CDR3: TGCAGCGTTGAAGATAGGCTGACCAACTATGGCTACACCTTC. The encoded protein is CSVEDRLTNYGYTF.

This clonotype was observed a few times. The CDR3 region is CATSLTRGSGNTIYF. CDR3 DNA sequence: TGTGCCACCAGCCTCACGAGGGGATCTGGAAACACCATATATTTT. This chain links TRBV15 with TRBJ1-3; possibly TRBD1 for D (5 bases). The length of the CDR3 is 15 residues. CDR1 and CDR2 from the germline V gene are LNHNV and YYDKDF (reference sequence). V lost 5 bases and J lost 1, with 12 bases in between.

This clonotype was seen a handful of times. In DNA, the CDR3 is TGTGCCAGCAGCTTGGCCGAGACGAGAACCGAAGCTTTCTTT. Amino acid sequence: CASSLAETRTEAFF. V usage is TRBV7-2 and J usage is TRBJ1-1; D call uncertain. CDR1 is SGHTA, CDR2 FQGNSA, per germline. This CDR3 spans 14 amino acids. Deletions cut 3 bases from V and 8 bases from J, with 16 bases between. Combining the CDR3 with reference TRBV7-2 and TRBJ1-1 gives the whole variable domain GAGVSQSPSNKVTEKGKDVELRCDPISGHTALYWYRQSLGQGLEFLIYFQGNSAPDKSGLPSDRFSAERTGGSVSTLTIQRTQQEDSAVYLCASSLAETRTEAFFGQGTRLTVV.

The V and J genes are TRBV7-9 and TRBJ2-7; 8 bases are a match to TRBD1. From germline, CDR1 is SEHNR and CDR2 FQNEAQ (reference sequence). The CDR3 runs 14 residues. Germline trimming cut 3 bases from V and 2 bases from J; bases unmatched to any gene: 3. DNA for the CDR3: TGTGCCAGCAGCTTCAGGGGGCGAACCTACGAGCAGTACTTC. Translation gives CASSFRGRTYEQYF.

This clonotype has ten or more counts. The chain combines TRBV9 with TRBJ1-1; D unclear. This CDR3 spans 13 amino acids. CDR1 and CDR2 (germline): SGDLS, YYNGEE. V lost 0 bases and J lost 5, with 8 bases in between. The CDR3 DNA follows: TGTGCCAGCAGCGTAGGGGGTCGAACTGAAGCTTTCTTT. The encoded protein is CASSVGGRTEAFF.

The J gene is TRBJ2-2, the V gene TRBV12-3 or TRBV12-4; no clear D. V was trimmed by 11 bases and J by 0 bases, leaving 10 bases between them. This CDR3 is built from 13 residues. CDR3 protein: CAHRAANTGELFF. The CDR3, as DNA: TGTGCCCACCGGGCAGCGAACACCGGGGAGCTGTTTTTT.

This clonotype was found a few times. The chain has TRBV7-8 and TRBJ2-2; maybe TRBD2 (6 bases). Germline V gene lookup returns CDR1 SGHVS and CDR2 FQNEAQ. This CDR3 has 16 amino acids. Between the trimmed V and J ends, which lost 5 bases and 0 bases, there was a span of 13 bases. Written as DNA, the CDR3 is TGTGCCAGCAGCCTCTCGGAGCGGGCGAACACCGGGGAGCTGTTTTTT. This translates into CASSLSERANTGELFF.

The chain couples TRBV20-1 to TRBJ1-5; D is unresolved. Germline values: CDR1 DFQATT, CDR2 SNEGSKA (reference sequence). The ends were cut back, 0 bases at V and 3 bases at J, with 9 bases in the middle. CDR3 size: 14 residues. CDR3 in DNA: TGCAGTGCTAGAGATTCGAACGCCAATCAGCCCCAGCATTTT. Translation: CSARDSNANQPQHF.

The chain employs TRBV5-1 and TRBJ1-5; D not resolved. This CDR3 is built from 13 residues. V was clipped by 0 bases and J by 5 bases, with 6 bases between them. Germline values: CDR1 SGHRS, CDR2 YFSETQ. CDR3 sequence: CASSLDQDQPQHF. CDR3 DNA sequence: TGCGCCAGCAGCTTGGATCAGGATCAGCCCCAGCATTTT.

This clonotype was counted a few times. V usage is TRBV6-1 and J usage is TRBJ2-4, with D perhaps being TRBD1 or TRBD2 (5 bases each). Germline CDR1 and CDR2: MNHNS and SASEGT. Between the trimmed V and J ends, which lost 7 bases and 4 bases, there was a span of 14 bases. The length of the CDR3 is 14 residues. CDR3 in DNA: TGTGCCAGCAACGGAGGATCAGGGAAAAACATTCAGTACTTC. Protein product: CASNGGSGKNIQYF.

This clonotype was picked up many times. This chain joins TRBV10-2 and TRBJ2-5, with no clear D. Germline V lookup: CDR1 WSHSY, CDR2 SAAADI. This CDR3 is 13 amino acids long. The V end lost 4 bases, the J end lost 5 bases, and 11 bases lay between the germline ends. The DNA of the CDR3 is TGCGCCAGCAGTGGCCGCGGTGGCGAGACCCAGTACTTC. Translating gives CASSGRGGETQYF.

This chain uses TRBV4-3 with TRBJ2-3, with D unclear. This CDR3 is 15 amino acids long. Germline CDR1 and CDR2: LGHNA and YSLEER. V was shortened by 0 bases and J by 5 bases, with 12 bases between the two germline ends. The CDR3 spells CASSQDRPSGDTQYF. For the CDR3, the DNA is TGCGCCAGCAGCCAAGATAGACCGTCAGGAGATACGCAGTATTTT.

The rearrangement joins TRBV7-2 to TRBJ2-1; D unresolved. V lost 4 bases, J lost 5 bases, and 6 bases lay in between. The CDR3 is 12 amino acids. The germline gives CDR1 SGHTA, CDR2 FQGNSA. CDR3 sequence (DNA): TGTGCCAGCAGCTCTTGGGACAATGAGCAGTTCTTC. Residues: CASSSWDNEQFF.

This clonotype was counted a single time. V is TRBV20-1 and J is TRBJ2-2, with D maybe TRBD2 (7 bases). V lost 0 bases to trimming and J lost 4 bases, with 12 bases between them. The CDR3 length is 15 residues. Germline values: CDR1 DFQATT, CDR2 SNEGSKA (reference sequence). The CDR3 protein is CSARDGGASTGELFF. Written as DNA, the CDR3 is TGCAGTGCTAGAGATGGGGGGGCTAGCACCGGGGAGCTGTTTTTT.

The genes are TRBV5-1 and TRBJ2-7; D tentatively fits TRBD1 or TRBD2 (5 bases each). V dropped 3 bases and J dropped 2 bases, with 9 bases sitting between them. The CDR3 is 13 residues long. Germline CDR1 SGHRS, CDR2 YFSETQ. The CDR3 coding sequence is TGCGCCAGCAGCTACGGGGCTACCTACGAGCAGTACTTC. Translation gives CASSYGATYEQYF.

V is TRBV7-8 and J is TRBJ2-1; 10 positions agree with TRBD2. Germline V CDR1 and CDR2: SGHVS, FQNEAQ. V trimming: 5 bases; J trimming: 5 bases; junction bases outside the gene matches: 6. This CDR3 contains 15 residues. In DNA form, the CDR3 reads TGTGCCAGCAGCCTTAGCGGGGGGACCCACAATGAGCAGTTCTTC. Encoded protein: CASSLSGGTHNEQFF.

The rearrangement uses TRBV4-3 and TRBJ2-4; D call uncertain. From germline, CDR1 is LGHNA and CDR2 YSLEER. This CDR3 comprises 14 residues. Trimming left V 2 bases short and J 6 bases short, with 11 bases between. For the CDR3, the DNA is TGCGCCAGCAGCCAACGGAGACCGACAAACATTCAGTACTTC. As protein: CASSQRRPTNIQYF.